These T cell receptor beta chains were read from a single sample in a study of PD-1 blockade in classical Hodgkin lymphoma. Sequencing was performed with immunoSEQ multiplex PCR; in TCRdb, only in-frame clones are kept and a portion is missing. The profile shows approximately 65,000 clones, about 87% of them singletons. Here the sequenced sample was peripheral blood mononuclear cells (PBMCs), taken at baseline. The receptors were sampled from a human donor with classical Hodgkin lymphoma. Each CDR3 is given with its conserved first and last residue. The order of the fields is J gene, V gene, clone size, D gene, CDR3 length, CDR3 protein, CDR3 DNA. A D gene is named only where the DNA matches it firmly. Some rows mark clone size as missing; the rest say once, few, many or name a class of expanded clone.

J: TRBJ2-2
V: TRBV25-1
size: few
D: -
length: 15
CDR3: CASSELNRFAGELFF
DNA: TGTGCCAGCAGTGAATTAAATCGATTCGCCGGGGAGCTGTTTTTT

J: TRBJ1-3
V: TRBV15
size: -
D: -
length: 15
CDR3: CATSREQYSGNTIYF
DNA: TGTGCCACCAGCAGAGAGCAGTACTCTGGAAACACCATATATTTT

J: TRBJ1-4
V: TRBV4-3
size: few
D: -
length: 15
CDR3: CASSPDGDGNEKLFF
DNA: TGCGCCAGCAGCCCCGATGGGGACGGTAATGAAAAACTGTTTTTT

J: TRBJ1-2
V: TRBV4-3
size: few
D: TRBD1
length: 16
CDR3: CASSQDDRGFDYGYTF
DNA: TGCGCCAGCAGCCAAGACGACAGGGGGTTCGACTATGGCTACACCTTC

J: TRBJ1-5
V: TRBV7-8
size: -
D: -
length: 15
CDR3: CASSLATLAGQPQHF
DNA: TGTGCCAGCAGCTTAGCGACTTTGGCAGGTCAGCCCCAGCATTTT

J: TRBJ2-2
V: TRBV15
size: -
D: TRBD1
length: 12
CDR3: CATGTGTGELFF
DNA: TGTGCCACCGGGACAGGGACCGGGGAGCTGTTTTTT

J: TRBJ2-2
V: TRBV6-1
size: -
D: -
length: 15
CDR3: CASSEWGGWTGELFF
DNA: TGTGCCAGCAGTGAATGGGGGGGCTGGACCGGGGAGCTGTTTTTT

J: TRBJ2-5
V: TRBV5-4
size: -
D: -
length: 15
CDR3: CASSTDPTGRETQYF
DNA: TGTGCCAGCAGCACGGACCCCACAGGGAGGGAGACCCAGTACTTC

J: TRBJ2-1
V: TRBV25-1
size: -
D: -
length: 13
CDR3: CASRSTSFNEQFF
DNA: TGTGCCAGCAGATCAACTAGTTTCAATGAGCAGTTCTTC

J: TRBJ2-2
V: TRBV30
size: -
D: -
length: 14
CDR3: CAKTGTAGTGELFF
DNA: TGTGCCAAGACCGGGACCGCGGGAACCGGGGAGCTGTTTTTT

J: TRBJ2-5
V: TRBV29-1
size: once
D: -
length: 14
CDR3: CSFLKRDVSETQYF
DNA: TGCAGCTTTTTGAAACGGGACGTTTCGGAGACCCAGTACTTC

J: TRBJ1-5
V: TRBV9
size: -
D: -
length: 14
CDR3: CASSDTYSNQPQHF
DNA: TGTGCCAGCAGCGACACTTATAGCAATCAGCCCCAGCATTTT

J: TRBJ2-6
V: TRBV19
size: -
D: -
length: 17
CDR3: CASSHRLLGPGANVLTF
DNA: TGTGCCAGTAGTCACAGGCTCTTGGGGCCTGGGGCCAACGTCCTGACTTTC

J: TRBJ2-3
V: TRBV7-6
size: -
D: TRBD1
length: 15
CDR3: CASSIGTGEVDTQYF
DNA: TGTGCCAGCAGCATCGGGACAGGGGAGGTAGATACGCAGTATTTT

J: TRBJ1-1
V: TRBV6-5
size: -
D: TRBD1
length: 13
CDR3: CASREGQRTEAFF
DNA: TGTGCCAGCAGAGAGGGACAGAGAACTGAAGCTTTCTTT

J: TRBJ2-7
V: TRBV5-6
size: -
D: TRBD2
length: 16
CDR3: CASSQELAGVPYEQYF
DNA: TGTGCCAGCAGCCAGGAACTAGCGGGGGTACCCTACGAGCAGTACTTC

J: TRBJ2-3
V: TRBV18
size: -
D: TRBD1
length: 15
CDR3: CASSPLGQGTDTQYF
DNA: TGTGCCAGCTCACCCTTGGGACAGGGTACAGATACGCAGTATTTT

J: TRBJ1-1
V: TRBV10-1
size: -
D: -
length: 13
CDR3: CASSESKEDKAFF
DNA: TGCGCCAGCAGTGAGTCAAAGGAGGATAAAGCTTTCTTT